These 10 T cell receptor beta chains were sequenced from one sample in a study of blood T cell repertoires in COVID-19. Only in-frame clones appear in the TCRdb table, and some are missing; sequencing was by immunoSEQ multiplex PCR. This sample carries about 97,000 clones, just over 85% of them seen once, and the ten largest clones take around 2.2%. What was sequenced was peripheral blood. The receptors here all came from a man in his forties or fifties with COVID-19, enrolled during active disease.

V usage is TRBV18 and J usage is TRBJ1-1, with D tentatively TRBD1 (6 bases). CDR3 size: 15 residues. Trimming shortened V by 0 bases and J by 1 base, and 9 bases separated the two germline ends. Germline V CDR1 and CDR2: KGHSH, LQKENI. This CDR3 is CASSPPARGNTEAFF. In DNA form, the CDR3 reads TGTGCCAGCTCACCACCGGCCAGGGGGAACACTGAAGCTTTCTTT.

This sequence joins TRBV9 and TRBJ2-3; D perhaps matches TRBD2 (6 bases). Trimming left V 0 bases short and J 4 bases short, with 9 bases between. This CDR3 has 14 residues. Germline CDR1 SGDLS, CDR2 YYNGEE. The CDR3 DNA sequence: TGTGCCAGCAGCGTAGGGCGGGGAGCAGATACGCAGTATTTT. Its translation is CASSVGRGADTQYF.

The count of this clone is one. The chain joins TRBV7-3 to TRBJ2-3; TRBD2 agrees at 10 bases. V gave up 5 bases and J gave up 4 bases; unmatched junction bases: 18. The CDR3 contains 19 residues. Germline assignment: CDR1 SGHTA and CDR2 FQGTGA. DNA of the CDR3: TGTGCCAGCAGCCCATCAATGGAGAGCGGGGGGGCTAACCCAGATACGCAGTATTTT. Protein product: CASSPSMESGGANPDTQYF.

The V and J genes are TRBV7-9 and TRBJ2-1; 11 bases agree with TRBD2. Germline V gives CDR1 SEHNR, CDR2 FQNEAQ (reference sequence). V lost 6 bases and J lost 4; bases outside the gene matches: 5. The CDR3 contains 15 residues. The CDR3 region is CASSYSGGAYNEQFF. CDR3 DNA sequence: TGTGCCAGCAGTTATAGCGGGGGGGCATACAATGAGCAGTTCTTC.

The chain couples TRBV6-6 to TRBJ1-2, with 9 bases identical to TRBD1. Looked up from germline, CDR1 is MNHNY and CDR2 is SVGAGI (reference sequence). CDR3 length equals 14 residues. The ends lost 6 bases at V and 11 bases at J; junction bases unmatched: 13. The CDR3 loop is CASRENRGLFGYTF. The CDR3 DNA is TGTGCCAGCAGGGAGAACAGGGGGCTTTTCGGGTACACCTTC.

The rearrangement joins TRBV30 to TRBJ1-6; 8 positions match TRBD1. V dropped 4 bases and J dropped 10; count of bases not matched to a gene: 15. The CDR3 totals 16 residues. CDR1 and CDR2 from the germline V gene are GTSNPN and SVGIG (reference sequence). CDR3 sequence: CAWKMARTGLGSPLHF. In nucleotides, the CDR3 is TGTGCCTGGAAGATGGCCAGGACAGGGCTAGGGTCACCCCTCCACTTT.

The chain is built from TRBV5-4 and TRBJ2-1; 11 bases line up with TRBD2. The CDR3 totals 16 residues. Trimming cost V 0 bases and J 4 bases; bases outside gene matches: 3. Per the germline V gene, CDR1 is SGHNT and CDR2 is YYREEE (reference sequence). The CDR3 sequence: CASSLAPSGGYNEQFF. CDR3 coding DNA: TGTGCCAGCAGCTTGGCCCCTAGCGGGGGGTACAATGAGCAGTTCTTC.

This chain uses TRBV9 with TRBJ2-6; no clear D. The CDR3 consists of 14 residues. Between the trimmed V and J ends, which lost 4 bases and 1 base, there was a span of 6 bases. In germline, CDR1 is SGDLS, CDR2 YYNGEE. In nucleotides, the CDR3 is TGTGCCAGCAGCCGTACTTCTGGGGCCAACGTCCTGACTTTC. As protein: CASSRTSGANVLTF. Complete variable domain (other parts from reference TRBV9 and TRBJ2-6): DSGVTQTPKHLITATGQRVTLRCSPRSGDLSVYWYQQSLDQGLQFLIQYYNGEERAKGNILERFSAQQFPDLHSELNLSSLELGDSALYFCASSRTSGANVLTFGAGSRLTVL.

This sequence joins TRBV2 and TRBJ1-4; weak D call: TRBD1 (5 bases). Per germline, CDR1 SNHLY and CDR2 FYNNEI. This CDR3 is built from 15 residues. V lost 4 bases to trimming and J lost 5 bases, with 14 bases between them. CDR3 DNA sequence: TGTGCCAGCAGTGGTGCGGGGGTTGGGAATGAAAAACTGTTTTTT. The encoded protein is CASSGAGVGNEKLFF.

The chain combines TRBV15 with TRBJ2-7; 8 positions agree with TRBD1. The CDR3 runs 16 residues. The germline V gene has CDR1 LNHNV and CDR2 YYDKDF (reference sequence). Trimming at V came to 0 bases and at J to 1 base, leaving 5 bases not matched to a gene. The CDR3 coding sequence is TGTGCCACCAGCAGAGATTACAGGGGGGTGTCCTACGAGCAGTACTTC. Translation: CATSRDYRGVSYEQYF.